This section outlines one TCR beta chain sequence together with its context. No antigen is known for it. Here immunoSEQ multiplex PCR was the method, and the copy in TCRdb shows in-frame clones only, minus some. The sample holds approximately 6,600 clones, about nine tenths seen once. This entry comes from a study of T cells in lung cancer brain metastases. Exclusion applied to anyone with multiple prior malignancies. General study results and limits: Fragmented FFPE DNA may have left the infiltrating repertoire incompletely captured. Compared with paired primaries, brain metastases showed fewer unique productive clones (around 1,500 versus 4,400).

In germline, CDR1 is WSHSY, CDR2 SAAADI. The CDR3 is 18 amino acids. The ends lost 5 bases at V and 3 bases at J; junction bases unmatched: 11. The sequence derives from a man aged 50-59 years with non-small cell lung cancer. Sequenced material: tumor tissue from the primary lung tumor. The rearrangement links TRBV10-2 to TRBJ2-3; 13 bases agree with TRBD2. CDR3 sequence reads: CASSQTLAGGLGTDTQYF. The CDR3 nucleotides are TGCGCCAGCAGTCAAACACTAGCGGGGGGGCTAGGGACAGATACGCAGTATTTT.